Sequencing of this T cell receptor beta chain was carried out in a study of shared clonotypes between healthy human individuals. Study findings and constraints: The study found roughly 5% of naive CD4 clonotypes shared across a few donors. Sample collection involved blood only; tissue repertoires are likely different. Naive subsets usually exceeded memory subsets in estimated richness.

About this clone itself: What it recognizes is unknown.

Over several immunoSEQ plates, each subset's genomic DNA was distributed in even portions. The table came from immunoSEQ multiplex PCR; TCRdb's copy has only in-frame clones and leaves some out. The sample has approximately 530,000 clones; more than 95% are singletons. Trimming removed 4 bases from V and 5 bases from J; junction bases left unmatched: 3. This CDR3 is built from 13 residues. The germline gives CDR1 SGHKS, CDR2 YYEKEE (reference sequence). The chain employs TRBV5-5 and TRBJ2-5; 9 nucleotides agree with TRBD2. Sequenced input: naive CD4+ T cells sorted from blood. Subset meaning: CD45RA+ positively selected. The sequence derives from a woman aged 30 to 39 in good health. The CDR3 spells CASSIGTSETQYF. The CDR3, as DNA: TGTGCCAGCAGCATAGGGACTAGCGAGACCCAGTACTTC.